This T cell receptor beta chain stems from a study of siplizumab effects on memory and regulatory T cells. Findings and caveats of the study: Proliferating siplizumab-culture Tregs lacked confirmation of suppressive function.

CDR1 and CDR2 from the germline V gene are SQVTM and ANQGSEA. This CDR3 is 15 amino acids long. V shed 0 bases and J 5 bases; nucleotides not matched to a gene: 6. Concerning this clone itself: Its antigen is unknown.

The table came from immunoSEQ multiplex PCR; TCRdb's copy has only in-frame clones and leaves some out. The table lists roughly 92,000 clones, roughly 94% of them singletons, with 1% to 1.5% in the top ten. This receptor was obtained from a human donor in good health. Sequenced input: non-Treg CD4+ T cells sorted from blood. The genes are TRBV29-1 and TRBJ2-3, with 9 bases lining up with TRBD2. The CDR3 nucleotides read TGCAGCGTTGAAGATCTGCGGGAGGGCCAAGATACGCAGTATTTT. Amino acids: CSVEDLREGQDTQYF.